This T cell receptor beta chain was found in a study of CD8 T cells in Susac syndrome. The study, taken as a whole, reports: CD8+ clonal expansion in Susac peaked in TEMRA cells and active patients.

Sequencing targeted TCR beta in blood CD8+ and CD4+ T cells. With random hexamers, roughly 0.45 to 1 ug RNA was reverse transcribed. The CDR3 of TCR beta was amplified by immunoSEQ multiplex PCR across 54 Vbeta and 13 Jbeta. TCRdb re-analysed the immunoSEQ multiplex PCR reads in MiXCR, keeping a single row per CDR3 protein. The sample shows approximately 190,000 distinct CDR3 sequences, roughly 94% of them seen only once. The V end lost 5 bases, the J end lost 0 bases, and 7 bases lay between the germline ends. The germline gives CDR1 DFQATT, CDR2 SNEGSKA (reference sequence). The CDR3 is made up of 12 amino acids. Concerning this clonotype: Its target is not known.

V and J are TRBV20-1 and TRBJ1-1; weak D call: TRBD1 (5 bases). The material sequenced was CD8+ T cells from PBMCs. The clonotype originates from a human donor with Susac syndrome. CDR3 residues: CSALGVNTEAFF. The CDR3 DNA sequence: TGCAGTGCTTTGGGGGTGAACACTGAAGCTTTCTTT.